The sequence of this T cell receptor beta chain was determined in a study of shared clonotypes between healthy human individuals. Study findings and constraints: Across a handful of donors, naive CD4 shared 4.5% to 6%, naive CD8 more than 3%, memory CD4 roughly 2.4%, memory CD8 over 0.3%.

Trimming left V 6 bases short and J 2 bases short, with 23 bases between. There are 18 residues in the CDR3. Germline V CDR1 and CDR2: SGHRS, YFSETQ. Selected positively for CCR7 and CD45RO-negative, naive CD8 cells excluded terminally differentiated effector memory CD45RA+ cells. In regard to this clone: No antigen is known for it.

Libraries were prepared by immunoSEQ multiplex PCR; TCRdb keeps only in-frame clonotypes and omits some of them. The sample lists under 2,000,000 clones; about 95% were seen once. V gene TRBV5-1 combines with J gene TRBJ2-2; tentatively, D is TRBD2 (5 bases). Specimen: naive CD8+ T cells sorted from blood. The TCR originated in a man aged 18 to 29 in good health. This CDR3 reads CASKLGPSSSGNTGELFF. CDR3 sequence (DNA): TGCGCCAGCAAGTTGGGCCCCTCGAGTTCGGGAAACACCGGGGAGCTGTTTTTT.